These T cell receptor beta chains were read from a single sample in a study. TCRdb re-derived calls from the RT-PCR reads in MiXCR, one entry per CDR3 protein. The table has around 700,000 distinct CDR3 sequences, around 14% seen once. The sample comprised memory CD4+ T cells from blood. Receptors were obtained from a female donor in good health, serving as a healthy control. Each CDR3 is given with its conserved first and last residue. Fields, in order: J gene, D gene, V gene, clone size, CDR3 protein, CDR3 DNA. D genes are given only for firm matches. The size of a clone is reported for some rows only, either as once, few or many, or as a class for expanded clones.

TRBJ2-2,TRBD2,TRBV20-1,NA,CSARDRLAGDTGELFF,TGCAGTGCTAGAGATCGACTAGCCGGTGACACCGGGGAGCTGTTTTTT
TRBJ2-2,TRBD2,TRBV20-1,NA,CSARGLAGVGTGELFF,TGCAGTGCCCGAGGACTAGCGGGAGTGGGCACCGGGGAGCTGTTTTTT
TRBJ1-2,NA,TRBV12-3/TRBV12-4,many,CASSRLGTDLRGYTF,TGTGCCAGCAGTCGACTGGGGACCGACCTAAGAGGCTACACCTTC
TRBJ2-5,TRBD2,TRBV4-2,few,CASSQDWTSGGKTQYF,TGTGCCAGCAGCCAAGATTGGACTAGCGGGGGTAAGACCCAGTACTTC
TRBJ1-6,TRBD1,TRBV20-1,NA,CSANGQGAHNSPLHF,TGCAGTGCTAACGGACAGGGGGCTCATAATTCACCCCTCCACTTT
TRBJ2-1,TRBD2,TRBV5-4,few,CASSLDGGSRNEQFF,TGTGCCAGCAGCTTGGACGGCGGGAGTAGGAATGAGCAGTTCTTC
TRBJ2-7,TRBD2,TRBV5-1,few,CASSSTTSGTYEQYF,TGCGCCAGCAGCTCCACGACTAGCGGGACCTACGAGCAGTACTTC
TRBJ1-6,TRBD1,TRBV20-1,many,CSASRDRGSPLHF,TGCAGTGCTAGTCGGGACAGGGGATCACCCCTCCACTTT
TRBJ2-3,NA,TRBV6-1,many,CASSGWEADTQYF,TGTGCCAGCAGTGGGTGGGAGGCAGATACGCAGTATTTT
TRBJ2-2,NA,TRBV7-2,few,CASSSQRNTGELFF,TGTGCCAGCAGCTCCCAGAGGAACACCGGGGAGCTGTTTTTT
TRBJ2-3,TRBD1,TRBV5-1,NA,CASSSSGTGADTQYF,TGCGCCAGCAGCTCCTCCGGGACAGGGGCGGATACGCAGTATTTT
TRBJ2-1,NA,TRBV9,NA,CASSTRPGTAGRSYNEQFF,TGTGCCAGCAGCACTCGTCCCGGGACCGCCGGGAGATCCTACAATGAGCAGTTCTTC
TRBJ2-7,TRBD2,TRBV20-1,few,CSAPKRTSESEQYF,TGCAGTGCCCCGAAGCGGACTAGCGAAAGCGAGCAGTACTTC
TRBJ1-2,TRBD1,TRBV6-5,few,CASSSNSRNPGGFFDGYTF,TGTGCCAGCAGTTCTAATAGTCGGAACCCAGGGGGCTTTTTCGATGGCTACACCTTC
TRBJ2-1,NA,TRBV4-3,many,CASSQDEGQIYNEQFF,TGCGCCAGCAGCCAGGACGAAGGGCAGATCTACAATGAGCAGTTCTTC
TRBJ2-7,TRBD2,TRBV27,NA,CASTSIAGGPYEQYF,TGTGCCAGCACATCTATCGCGGGAGGGCCCTACGAGCAGTACTTC
TRBJ1-1,NA,TRBV12-3/TRBV12-4,NA,CASSSFGFTEAFF,TGTGCCAGCAGTAGTTTCGGGTTCACTGAAGCTTTCTTT
TRBJ2-1,TRBD2,TRBV11-2,few,CASRISGTNHNEQFF,TGTGCCAGCAGAATTAGCGGGACCAACCACAATGAGCAGTTCTTC
TRBJ1-1,NA,TRBV7-6,NA,CASSRGVGNTEAFF,TGTGCCAGCAGCCGAGGGGTCGGGAACACTGAAGCTTTCTTT
TRBJ2-5,NA,TRBV6-2/TRBV6-3,many,CASRLELYQETQYF,TGTGCCAGCAGACTAGAGCTGTACCAAGAGACCCAGTACTTC
TRBJ2-1,NA,TRBV2,NA,CASLSSRYNEQFF,TGTGCCAGCCTATCTAGCCGTTACAATGAGCAGTTCTTC
TRBJ2-2,NA,TRBV7-3,many,CASSLNGGANTGELFF,TGTGCCAGCAGCTTAAACGGCGGGGCTAACACCGGGGAGCTGTTTTTT